This T cell receptor (beta chain) derives from a study of STAT5B mutations in CD4+ large granular lymphocyte leukemia. Across the whole study: Among healthy controls, a particular HLA allele went with more CDR3 'QG' motifs. General study points: Roughly a quarter of private leukemic clonotypes occurred rarely in other patients' non-leukemic repertoires.

The V gene lost 7 bases and the J gene lost 2 bases, with 17 bases spanning the gap. This CDR3 contains 15 residues. Germline CDR1 reads MDHEN; CDR2 reads SYDVKM. A note on this clone: Its antigen is still unknown.

Sequencing was at survey level. This table comes from immunoSEQ multiplex PCR, and its TCRdb copy is limited to in-frame clones, with some not included. The sample records around 31,000 clones, approximately 69% being singletons. The chain employs TRBV28 and TRBJ1-2, with D perhaps matching TRBD1 (5 bases). Source material: CD4+ T cells from blood buffy coats. The receptor was isolated from a human donor in good health. The CDR3 sequence: CASNPGEATNYGYTF. In nucleotides, the CDR3 is TGTGCCAGCAACCCGGGGGAGGCAACCAACTATGGCTACACCTTC.